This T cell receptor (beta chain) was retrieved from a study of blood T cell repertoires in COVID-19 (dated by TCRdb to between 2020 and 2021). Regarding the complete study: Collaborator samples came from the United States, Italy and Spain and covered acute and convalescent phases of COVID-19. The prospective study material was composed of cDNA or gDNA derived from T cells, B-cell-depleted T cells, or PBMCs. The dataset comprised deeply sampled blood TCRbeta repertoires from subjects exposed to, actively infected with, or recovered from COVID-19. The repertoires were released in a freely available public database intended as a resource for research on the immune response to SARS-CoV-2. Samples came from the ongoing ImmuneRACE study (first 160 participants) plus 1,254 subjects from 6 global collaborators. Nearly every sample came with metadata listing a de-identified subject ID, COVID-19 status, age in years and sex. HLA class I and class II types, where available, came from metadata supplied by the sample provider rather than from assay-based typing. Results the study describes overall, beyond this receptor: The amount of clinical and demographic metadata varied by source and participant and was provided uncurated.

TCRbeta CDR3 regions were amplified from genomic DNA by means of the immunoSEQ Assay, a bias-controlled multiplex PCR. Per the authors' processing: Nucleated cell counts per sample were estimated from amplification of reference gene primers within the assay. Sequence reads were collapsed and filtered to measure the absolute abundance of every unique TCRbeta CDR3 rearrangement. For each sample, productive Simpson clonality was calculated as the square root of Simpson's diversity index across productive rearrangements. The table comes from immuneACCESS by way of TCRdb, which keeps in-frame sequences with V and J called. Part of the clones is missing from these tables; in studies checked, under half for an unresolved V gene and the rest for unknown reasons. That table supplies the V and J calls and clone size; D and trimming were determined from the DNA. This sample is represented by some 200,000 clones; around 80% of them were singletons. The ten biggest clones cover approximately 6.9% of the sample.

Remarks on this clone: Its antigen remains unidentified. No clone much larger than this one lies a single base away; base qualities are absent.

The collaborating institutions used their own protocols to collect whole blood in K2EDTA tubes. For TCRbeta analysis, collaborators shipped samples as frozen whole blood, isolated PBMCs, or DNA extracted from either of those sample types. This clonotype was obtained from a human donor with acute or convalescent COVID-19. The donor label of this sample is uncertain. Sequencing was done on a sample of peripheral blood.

The DNA sequence follows: TGTGCCAGCAGCCCCCCCAGCGGGACCCCCTACGAGCAGTACTTC. This translates into CASSPPSGTPYEQYF. This sequence uses TRBV7-2 and TRBJ2-7, and 7 bases in between align with TRBD2. CDR1 and CDR2 (SGHTA, FQGNSA) derive from the germline V gene. The germline V end is reduced by 5 bases and the J end by 2 bases; junction bases left unmatched: 9. There are 15 amino acids in the CDR3, from cysteine to phenylalanine inclusive. Only the CDR3 part of the read is kept: 45 bases, read in frame from the first base.